This T cell receptor (beta chain) was observed in a study of blood T cell repertoires in COVID-19. Whole-study context: The study drew acute and convalescent COVID-19 samples from the United States, Italy and Spain. T cells, B-cell-depleted T cells, or PBMCs provided the cDNA or gDNA that served as material.

Trimming shortened V by 4 bases and J by 8 bases, and 9 bases separated the two germline ends. This CDR3 comprises 13 residues. In germline, CDR1 is MGHRA, CDR2 YSYEKL. Authors' processing steps: Quantification of nucleated cells was approximated via reference gene primer amplification. Produced via immunoSEQ multiplex PCR; TCRdb's table is partial and in-frame only. Clone size and the V and J calls come from that table; the DNA yielded D and trimming. The top ten hold 4% to 5.5% of the sample, which has some 64,000 clones, about 76% seen once. Sequenced material: peripheral blood. This TCR derives from a human donor in a cohort sampled during active COVID-19. V and J are TRBV4-1 and TRBJ1-6; D not certain. The CDR3 loop reads CASSPTPDSPLHF. The DNA of the CDR3 is TGCGCCAGCAGCCCTACTCCGGATTCACCCCTCCACTTT.